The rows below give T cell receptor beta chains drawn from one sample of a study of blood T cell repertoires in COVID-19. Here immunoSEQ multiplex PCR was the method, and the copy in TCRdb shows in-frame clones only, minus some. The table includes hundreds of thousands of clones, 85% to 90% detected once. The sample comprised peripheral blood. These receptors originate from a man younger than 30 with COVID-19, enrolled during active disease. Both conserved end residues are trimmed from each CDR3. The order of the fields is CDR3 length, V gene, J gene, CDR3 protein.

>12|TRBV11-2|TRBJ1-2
ASSLGTGGLGYT
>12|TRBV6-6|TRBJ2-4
ASSYSGQGNIQY
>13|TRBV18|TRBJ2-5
ASSLASGTQETQY
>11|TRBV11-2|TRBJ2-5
ASSLRTSATQY
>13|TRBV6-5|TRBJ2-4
ASSYSLSTVNIQY
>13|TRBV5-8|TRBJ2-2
ASSKQGENTGELF
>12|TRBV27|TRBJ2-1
ASALGLAGVGQF
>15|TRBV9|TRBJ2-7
ASSVGLAGGKPYEQY
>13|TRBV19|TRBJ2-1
ASSIGDRGLHEQF
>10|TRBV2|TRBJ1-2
ASSPTGGGYT
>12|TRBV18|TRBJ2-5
ASSPPPGGETQY
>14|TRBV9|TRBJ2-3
ASSVAYGQAEDTQY
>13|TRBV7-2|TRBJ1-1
ASSLDTGGSTEAF
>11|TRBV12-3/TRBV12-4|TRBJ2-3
ASSLARVDTQY
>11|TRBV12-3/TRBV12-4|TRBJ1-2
ASSPGEGRGYT
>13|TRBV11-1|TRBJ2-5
ASSLAAGPGETQY
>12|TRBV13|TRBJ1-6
ASSLNRVNSPLH
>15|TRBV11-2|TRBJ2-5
ASSLGDRAGGLKTQY
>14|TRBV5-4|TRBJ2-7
ASRQLAGGRVYEQY
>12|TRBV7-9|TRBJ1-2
ASSSLDRVRGYT
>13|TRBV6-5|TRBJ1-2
ASRRGTGRSYGYT
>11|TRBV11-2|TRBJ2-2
ASSFLPKRELF
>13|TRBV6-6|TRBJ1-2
ASSYSDSMVGGYT
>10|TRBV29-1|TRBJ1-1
SAGGRKIGAF
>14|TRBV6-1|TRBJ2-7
ASSEAFSMSSYEQY
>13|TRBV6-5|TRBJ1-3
ASRPPGQSGNTIY
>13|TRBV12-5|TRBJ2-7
ASGSAGTSLYEQY
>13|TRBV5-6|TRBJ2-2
ASSPRDRETGELF
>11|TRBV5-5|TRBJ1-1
ASSLRGYTEAF
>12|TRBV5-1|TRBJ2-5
ASRNVQGEETQY
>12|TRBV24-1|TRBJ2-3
ATQTTSGTDTQY
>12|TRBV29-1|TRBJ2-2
SVAPRTGTGELF
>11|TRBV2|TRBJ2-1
ASSGSLYNEQF
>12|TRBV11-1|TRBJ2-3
ASSLRGGTDTQY
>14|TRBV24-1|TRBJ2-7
ATSDCSTGGSYEQY
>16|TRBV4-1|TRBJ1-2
ASSQAAGMGEQEYGYT
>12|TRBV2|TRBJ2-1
ASGGTSGYVEQF
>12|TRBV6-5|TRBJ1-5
ASSYTGQGAPQH
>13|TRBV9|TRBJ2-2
ASSVGSRVPGELF
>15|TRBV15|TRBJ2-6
ATSRGLAGTGANVLT
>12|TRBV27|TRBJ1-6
ASSPHQGNSPLH
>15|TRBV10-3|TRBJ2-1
AISGPLAGGPDNEQF
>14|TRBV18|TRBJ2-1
ASSPTGTRRDNEQF
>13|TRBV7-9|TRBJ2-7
ASSSPSGGNYEQY